This TCR beta chain was obtained from a study of blood T cell repertoires in COVID-19. Across the study: The analysed material was cDNA or gDNA that came from T cells, B-cell-depleted T cells, or PBMCs.

This clone has a single count. V lost 0 bases and J lost 0, with 7 bases in between. The germline CDR1 and CDR2 sequences are SGHDT and YYEEEE. The CDR3 runs to 15 residues. Libraries were prepared by immunoSEQ multiplex PCR; TCRdb keeps only in-frame clonotypes and omits some of them. The sample carries around 120,000 clones, roughly 80% recorded once. The chain couples TRBV5-6 to TRBJ2-1; D is perhaps TRBD2 (6 bases). The source of this sequence is a human donor in a cohort sampled during active COVID-19. The specimen sequenced was peripheral blood. The CDR3 region has the DNA TGTGCCAGCAGCTTGGGTAGCGGCTCCTACAATGAGCAGTTCTTC. Translating gives CASSLGSGSYNEQFF.